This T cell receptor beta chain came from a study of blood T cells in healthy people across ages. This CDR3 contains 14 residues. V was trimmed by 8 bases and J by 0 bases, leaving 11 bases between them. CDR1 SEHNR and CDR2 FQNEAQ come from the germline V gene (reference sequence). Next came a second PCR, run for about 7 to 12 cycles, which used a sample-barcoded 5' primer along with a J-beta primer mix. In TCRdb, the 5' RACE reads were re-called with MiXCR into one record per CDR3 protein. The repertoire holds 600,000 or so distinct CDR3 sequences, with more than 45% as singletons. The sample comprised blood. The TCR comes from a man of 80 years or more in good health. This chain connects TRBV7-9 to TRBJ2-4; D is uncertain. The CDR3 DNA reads TGTGCCAGCGCCAATTCGGTAGCCAAAAACATTCAGTACTTC. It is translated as CASANSVAKNIQYF.